A few counts support the clone carrying this TCR beta chain. Its antigen remains unknown. The ends were cut back, 5 bases at V and 4 bases at J, with 9 bases in the middle. The CDR3 covers 13 residues. In germline, CDR1 is MNHEY, CDR2 SVGAGI. The data are from a study of beta chain features in type 1 diabetes. Study-wide findings and caveats: Whether TCRB rearrangement is influenced by HLA type was left unresolved in this analysis. Among all four CD4+ subsets, Type 1 diabetes patients had TCRB CDR3s that were moderately but significantly shorter.

Every isolated RNA sample was fully reverse transcribed, so sequencing captured expressed TCRB transcripts. Naive, central memory and regulatory T cell samples averaged around 3.5 million immunoSEQ reads each. The table came from immunoSEQ multiplex PCR; TCRdb's copy has only in-frame clones and leaves some out. The sample holds approximately 150,000 clones, more than 9% seen once. This receptor was taken from a man aged 18 to 29 in good health. The sequencing input was naive CD4+ T cells from blood. The J gene is TRBJ1-5, the V gene TRBV6-5; D gene uncertain. The CDR3 region is CASSESENQPQHF. The DNA for the CDR3 is TGTGCCAGCAGTGAATCGGAGAATCAGCCCCAGCATTTT.